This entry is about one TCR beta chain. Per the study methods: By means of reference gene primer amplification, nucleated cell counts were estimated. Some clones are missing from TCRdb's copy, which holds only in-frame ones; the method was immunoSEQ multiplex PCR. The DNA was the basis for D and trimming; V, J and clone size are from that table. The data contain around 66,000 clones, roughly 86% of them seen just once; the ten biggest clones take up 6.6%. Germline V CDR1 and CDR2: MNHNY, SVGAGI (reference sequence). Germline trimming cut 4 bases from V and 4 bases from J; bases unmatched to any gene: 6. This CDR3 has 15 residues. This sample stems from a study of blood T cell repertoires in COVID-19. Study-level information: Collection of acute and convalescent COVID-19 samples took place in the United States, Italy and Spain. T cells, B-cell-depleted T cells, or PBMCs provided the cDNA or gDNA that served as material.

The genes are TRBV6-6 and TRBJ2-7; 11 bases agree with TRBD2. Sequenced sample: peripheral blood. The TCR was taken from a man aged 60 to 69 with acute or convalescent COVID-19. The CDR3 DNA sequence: TGTGCCAGCAGTTTACAACTAGCGGGGGTATACGAGCAGTACTTC. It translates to CASSLQLAGVYEQYF.